This T cell receptor (beta chain) was sequenced in a study of blood T cell repertoires in COVID-19. Study-level background: The United States, Italy and Spain supplied acute and convalescent COVID-19 samples.

TCRdb's copy holds only in-frame clones and misses some; the assay was immunoSEQ multiplex PCR. The sample carries 35,000 to 50,000 clones, around 84% recorded once. The CDR3 runs 13 residues. The J segment lost 5 bases and the V segment lost 5 bases, leaving 5 bases of the junction unmatched. Germline V gene lookup returns CDR1 MNHEY and CDR2 SVGAGI. The chain has TRBV6-5 and TRBJ2-5; 7 bases agree with TRBD1. Sequenced input: peripheral blood. The TCR sequence derives from a man between 70 and 80 years old with acute or convalescent COVID-19. CDR3: CASSRQGRETQYF. DNA of the CDR3: TGTGCCAGCAGTCGACAGGGAAGGGAGACCCAGTACTTC.